This TCR beta chain was retrieved from a study of OX40 agonist ivuxolimab in advanced cancers. Overall study context: Melanoma, hepatocellular carcinoma, head and neck or renal cell cancer occurred in dose-escalation patients. Males comprised roughly four fifths of the group, whose mean age was about 61 years (range roughly 23 to 90).

CDR3 length equals 14 residues. Trimming removed 8 bases from V and 3 bases from J, with 16 bases in between. Germline CDR1 reads SNHLY; CDR2 reads FYNNEI. This clone was detected once. Sequencing used immunoSEQ multiplex PCR; TCRdb keeps in-frame clones, though not all of them. The repertoire holds tens of thousands of clones, with around 90% as singletons. This chain links TRBV2 with TRBJ1-2; D is unclear. The clonotype originates from an adult with an advanced solid tumor such as melanoma, head and neck, liver or kidney cancer. Sequenced here: CD4+ or CD8+ T cells sorted from blood, sampled in a trial of the OX40 agonist ivuxolimab. The CDR3 DNA reads as TGTGCCAGCTCCAGGACCCGACTGGACTATGGCTACACCTTC. Protein sequence: CASSRTRLDYGYTF.